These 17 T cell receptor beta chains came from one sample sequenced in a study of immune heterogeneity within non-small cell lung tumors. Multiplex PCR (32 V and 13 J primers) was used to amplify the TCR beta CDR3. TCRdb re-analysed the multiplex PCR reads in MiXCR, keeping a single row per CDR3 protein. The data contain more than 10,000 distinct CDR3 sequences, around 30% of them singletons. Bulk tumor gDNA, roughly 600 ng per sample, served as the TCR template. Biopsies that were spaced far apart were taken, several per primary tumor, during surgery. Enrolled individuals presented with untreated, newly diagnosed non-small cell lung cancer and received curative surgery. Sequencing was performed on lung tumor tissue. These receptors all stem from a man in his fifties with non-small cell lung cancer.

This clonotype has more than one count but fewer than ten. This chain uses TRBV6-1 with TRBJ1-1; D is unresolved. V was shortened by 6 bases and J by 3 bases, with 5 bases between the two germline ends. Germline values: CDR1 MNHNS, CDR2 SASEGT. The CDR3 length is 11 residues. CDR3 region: CASRFDTEAFF. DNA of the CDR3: TGTGCCAGCAGATTCGACACTGAAGCTTTCTTT.

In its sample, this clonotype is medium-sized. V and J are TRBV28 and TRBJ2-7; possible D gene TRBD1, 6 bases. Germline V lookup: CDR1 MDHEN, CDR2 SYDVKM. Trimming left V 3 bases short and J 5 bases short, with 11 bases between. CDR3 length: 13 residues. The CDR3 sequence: CASSFGRGNEQYF. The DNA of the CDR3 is TGTGCCAGCAGTTTTGGCAGGGGCAACGAGCAGTACTTC.

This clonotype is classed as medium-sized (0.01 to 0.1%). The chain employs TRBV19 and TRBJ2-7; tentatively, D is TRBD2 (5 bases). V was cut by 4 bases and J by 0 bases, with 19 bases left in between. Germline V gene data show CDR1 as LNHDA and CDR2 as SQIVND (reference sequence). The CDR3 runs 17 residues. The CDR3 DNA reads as TGTGCCAGTAGTACAATGTATGGCGGGCAGAGCTCCTACGAGCAGTACTTC. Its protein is CASSTMYGGQSSYEQYF.

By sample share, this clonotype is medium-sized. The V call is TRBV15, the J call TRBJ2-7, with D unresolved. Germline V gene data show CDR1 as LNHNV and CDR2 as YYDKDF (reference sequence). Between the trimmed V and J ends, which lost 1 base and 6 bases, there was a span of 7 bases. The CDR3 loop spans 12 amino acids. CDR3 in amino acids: CATSRGRSEQYF. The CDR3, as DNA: TGTGCCACCAGCAGAGGACGCTCCGAGCAGTACTTC.

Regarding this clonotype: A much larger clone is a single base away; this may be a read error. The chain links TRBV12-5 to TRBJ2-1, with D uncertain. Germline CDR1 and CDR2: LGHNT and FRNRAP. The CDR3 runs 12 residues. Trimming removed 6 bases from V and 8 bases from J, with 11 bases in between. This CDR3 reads CASGLEWYEQFF. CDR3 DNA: TGTGCTAGTGGGCTGGAGTGGTATGAGCAGTTCTTC.

CDR3 loop: CASSGGHHTGNQPQHF. The DNA for the CDR3 is TGTGCCAGCTCAGGGGGACATCATACGGGCAATCAGCCCCAGCATTTT. The chain combines TRBV18 with TRBJ1-5; TRBD1 might be the D (6 bases). Per germline, CDR1 KGHSH and CDR2 LQKENI. V gave up 5 bases and J gave up 2 bases, with 16 bases separating them. This CDR3 is built from 16 residues.

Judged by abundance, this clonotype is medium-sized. CDR3 sequence (DNA): TGCAGTGCTACCGGGCCGGGCGAAAAACTGTTTTTT. Translation gives CSATGPGEKLFF. The chain links TRBV20-1 to TRBJ1-4, with unresolved D. Trimming stripped 4 bases from V and 8 bases from J, with 11 bases between. Germline V gene data show CDR1 as DFQATT and CDR2 as SNEGSKA (reference sequence). The CDR3 spans 12 residues.

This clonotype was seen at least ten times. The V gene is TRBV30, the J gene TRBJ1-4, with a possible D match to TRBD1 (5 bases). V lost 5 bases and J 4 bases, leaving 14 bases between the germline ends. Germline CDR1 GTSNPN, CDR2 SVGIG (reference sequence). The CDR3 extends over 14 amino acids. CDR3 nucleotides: TGTGCCTGGGGTATTGGGGGGGGTAATGAAAAACTGTTTTTT. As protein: CAWGIGGGNEKLFF.

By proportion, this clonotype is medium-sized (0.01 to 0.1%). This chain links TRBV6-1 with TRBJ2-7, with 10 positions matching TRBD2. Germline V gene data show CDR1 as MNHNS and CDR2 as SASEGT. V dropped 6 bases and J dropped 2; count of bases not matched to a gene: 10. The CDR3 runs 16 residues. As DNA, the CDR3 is TGTGCCAGCAGGAGAATAGGGACTAGCGAACCCTACGAGCAGTACTTC. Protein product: CASRRIGTSEPYEQYF.

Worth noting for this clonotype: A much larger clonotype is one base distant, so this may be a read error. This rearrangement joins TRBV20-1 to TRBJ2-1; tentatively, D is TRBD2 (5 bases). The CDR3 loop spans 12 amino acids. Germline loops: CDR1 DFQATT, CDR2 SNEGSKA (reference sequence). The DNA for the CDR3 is TGCAGTGCTCCTACTAGATACAATGAGCAGTCCTTC. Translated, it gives CSAPTRYNEQSF.

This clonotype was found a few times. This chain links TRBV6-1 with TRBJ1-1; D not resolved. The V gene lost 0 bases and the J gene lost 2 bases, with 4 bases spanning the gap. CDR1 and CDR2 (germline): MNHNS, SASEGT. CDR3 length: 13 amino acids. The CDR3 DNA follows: TGTGCCAGCAGTGAAGCGGACAACACTGAAGCTTTCTTT. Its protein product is CASSEADNTEAFF.

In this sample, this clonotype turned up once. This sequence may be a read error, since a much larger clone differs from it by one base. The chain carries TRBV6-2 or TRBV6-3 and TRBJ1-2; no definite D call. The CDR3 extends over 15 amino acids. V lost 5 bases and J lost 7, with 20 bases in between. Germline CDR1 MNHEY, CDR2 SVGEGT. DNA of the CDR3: TGTGCCAGCAGTCTCTCGGGCAACCTCTATGGTGGCTACACCTTC. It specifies CASSLSGNLYGGYTF.

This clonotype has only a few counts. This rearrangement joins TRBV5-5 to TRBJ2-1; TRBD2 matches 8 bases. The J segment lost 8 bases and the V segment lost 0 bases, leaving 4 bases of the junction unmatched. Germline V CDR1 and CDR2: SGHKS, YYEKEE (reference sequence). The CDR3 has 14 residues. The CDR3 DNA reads TGTGCCAGCAGCTTGGCGGGGGGGCTCGATGAGCAGTTCTTC. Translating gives CASSLAGGLDEQFF.

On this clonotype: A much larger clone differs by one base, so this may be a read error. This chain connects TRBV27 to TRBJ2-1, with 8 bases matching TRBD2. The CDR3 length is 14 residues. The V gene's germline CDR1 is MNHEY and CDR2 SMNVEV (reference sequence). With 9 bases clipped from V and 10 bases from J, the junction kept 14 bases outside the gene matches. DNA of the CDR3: TGTGCCAGAGCCCTGGGCGGGGGGACTTCAGAGCAGTTCTTC. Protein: CARALGGGTSEQFF.

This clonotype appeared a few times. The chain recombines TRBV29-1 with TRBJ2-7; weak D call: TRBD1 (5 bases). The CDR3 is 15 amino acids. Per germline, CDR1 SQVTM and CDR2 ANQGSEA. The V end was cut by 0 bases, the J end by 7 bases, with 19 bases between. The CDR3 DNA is TGCAGCGTTGAAGATCAACCGACAGCTAGTGGGGAGCAGTACTTC. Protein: CSVEDQPTASGEQYF.

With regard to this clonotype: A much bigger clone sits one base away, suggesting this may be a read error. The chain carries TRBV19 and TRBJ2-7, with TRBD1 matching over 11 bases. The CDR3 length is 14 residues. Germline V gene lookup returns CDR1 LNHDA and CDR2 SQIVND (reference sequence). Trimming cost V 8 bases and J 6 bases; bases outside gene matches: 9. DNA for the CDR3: TGTGCCAGTTCGGTACCGGGACAGGGGGTCGAGCAGTACTTC. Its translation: CASSVPGQGVEQYF.

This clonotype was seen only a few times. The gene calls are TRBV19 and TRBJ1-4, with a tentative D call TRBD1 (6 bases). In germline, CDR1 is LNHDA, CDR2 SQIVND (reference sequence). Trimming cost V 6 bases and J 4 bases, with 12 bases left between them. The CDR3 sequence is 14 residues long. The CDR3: CASRRTVGNEKLFF. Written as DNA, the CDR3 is TGTGCCAGTAGACGGACAGTAGGTAATGAAAAACTGTTTTTT.